The 31 T cell receptor beta chains below were found in one sample sequenced in a study of PD-L1 blockade in urothelial cancer (dated by TCRdb to between 2016 and 2019). The label giving this sample's time point can be read as: peripheral blood 6 weeks after treatment start. Libraries were built with the immunoSEQ multiplex PCR assay. Here the immuneACCESS table is served through TCRdb, limited to in-frame sequences with V and J called. Missing clones are a known gap in these copies; in checked studies unresolved V genes cover under half, and the rest lacks a known reason. This sample gives under 25,000 clones in total; about four fifths of them show up just once. The top ten constitute roughly 1.7% of the sample. The source material was PBMCs, sampled around atezolizumab (anti-PD-L1) treatment. The source is a man aged 45-60 years with urothelial cancer.

The rearrangement links TRBV5-1 to TRBJ1-1, with a possible D match to TRBD1 (6 bases). Germline CDR1 and CDR2: SGHRS and YFSETQ. The germline V and J ends were trimmed by 4 bases and 0 bases, with 10 bases remaining between them. CDR3 length: 14 amino acids. CDR3 residues: CASSLDSMNTEAFF. In nucleotides, the CDR3 is TGCGCCAGCAGCCTGGACAGCATGAACACTGAAGCTTTCTTT. The variable domain in full, with the rest retrieved from reference TRBV5-1 and TRBJ1-1, is KAGVTQTPRYLIKTRGQQVTLSCSPISGHRSVSWYQQTPGQGLQFLFEYFSETQRNKGNFPGRFSGRQFSNSRSEMNVSTLELGDSALYLCASSLDSMNTEAFFGQGTRLTVV.

This chain connects TRBV7-9 to TRBJ2-3; possibly TRBD1 for D (6 bases). Trimming pared 3 bases from V and 5 bases from J, leaving 12 bases between. Germline CDR1 reads SEHNR; CDR2 reads FQNEAQ (reference sequence). This CDR3 spans 14 amino acids. CDR3 DNA: TGTGCCAGCAGCTTGCAGGGGAGTGGAGATACGCAGTATTTT. Its translation: CASSLQGSGDTQYF.

The chain carries TRBV5-1 and TRBJ1-2; 7 positions match TRBD1. With V trimmed by 6 bases and J by 7 bases, 6 bases remained unmatched. The CDR3 has 12 residues. CDR1 SGHRS and CDR2 YFSETQ come from the germline V gene. CDR3 DNA: TGCGCCAGCACGGCAGGGGGAGCTGGCTACACCTTC. This translates into CASTAGGAGYTF.

The chain uses TRBV2 and TRBJ2-3; 8 bases align to TRBD2. Germline V gene sequence: CDR1 SNHLY, CDR2 FYNNEI. Trimming at V came to 6 bases and at J to 10 bases, leaving 6 bases not matched to a gene. CDR3 length equals 12 residues. The CDR3 DNA sequence: TGTGCCAGCAGGGGACTAGACTCGGCGCAGTATTTT. The encoded protein is CASRGLDSAQYF.

The chain employs TRBV28 and TRBJ1-5; 11 bases are a match to TRBD1. Germline-derived CDR1 and CDR2 are MDHEN and SYDVKM. CDR3 length: 17 residues. V lost 6 bases and J lost 3; bases outside the gene matches: 10. In DNA, the CDR3 is TGTGCCAGCAGCCAGGACAGGGGGCCGGATTTCAATCAGCCCCAGCATTTT. It yields the protein CASSQDRGPDFNQPQHF. Full variable domain (rest looked up from reference TRBV28 and TRBJ1-5): DVKVTQSSRYLVKRTGEKVFLECVQDMDHENMFWYRQDPGLGLRLIYFSYDVKMKEKGDIPEGYSVSREKKERFSLILESASTNQTSMYLCASSQDRGPDFNQPQHFGDGTRLSIL.

The rearrangement links TRBV27 to TRBJ2-5; D ambiguous. In germline, CDR1 is MNHEY, CDR2 SMNVEV (reference sequence). The V and J ends lost 7 bases and 7 bases respectively, with 10 bases between them. This CDR3 has 11 residues. The CDR3: CASTRDGTQYF. The CDR3 nucleotides read TGTGCCAGCACCCGCGATGGGACCCAGTACTTC.

The chain joins TRBV5-1 to TRBJ1-1; 7 nucleotides match TRBD1. This CDR3 has 14 amino acids. Unmatched junction bases numbered 4, after V lost 1 base and J lost 4 bases. The germline V gene encodes CDR1 SGHRS and CDR2 YFSETQ. CDR3 bases: TGCGCCAGCAGCTTGCACAGGGGAGTCACTGAAGCTTTCTTT. Translating it yields CASSLHRGVTEAFF.

The chain carries TRBV5-1 and TRBJ2-5; D is possibly TRBD1 (7 bases). This CDR3 region has 15 residues. CDR1 is SGHRS and CDR2 is YFSETQ in the germline V gene. The V end lost 3 bases, the J end lost 3 bases, and 15 bases lay between the germline ends. The CDR3 spells CASSWRGGTEETQYF. DNA for the CDR3: TGCGCCAGCAGCTGGCGTGGGGGGACAGAAGAGACCCAGTACTTC.

The chain is built from TRBV9 and TRBJ1-1; 8 bases agree with TRBD1. The V and J ends lost 6 bases and 3 bases, in that order; junction bases with no gene match: 10. Per germline, CDR1 SGDLS and CDR2 YYNGEE. This CDR3 is 15 amino acids long. In DNA form, the CDR3 reads TGTGCCAGCACCCGGACAGGGAAGACGGACACTGAAGCTTTCTTT. This sequence encodes CASTRTGKTDTEAFF.

The genes are TRBV5-6 and TRBJ2-2; TRBD2 matches 9 bases. Per germline, CDR1 SGHDT and CDR2 YYEEEE. The junction had 5 bases not matched to a gene; V was cut back by 4 bases and J by 1 base. This CDR3 contains 16 residues. CDR3 sequence reads: CASSRLAGRNTGELFF. CDR3 coding DNA: TGTGCCAGCAGCCGGCTAGCGGGACGGAACACCGGGGAGCTGTTTTTT.

The J gene is TRBJ1-1, the V gene TRBV11-3; 9 bases match TRBD1. The CDR3 runs to 14 residues. After removal of 8 bases from V and 4 bases from J, the junction contained 8 bases not matched to a gene. The germline gives CDR1 SGHNT, CDR2 YENEEA. CDR3 in DNA: TGTGCCAGCTCCCGACAGGGGGTAGTCACTGAAGCTTTCTTT. Its translation is CASSRQGVVTEAFF.

CDR3 in DNA: TGTGCCAGCAGTGAGCAGGATAATTCACCCCTCCACTTT. Its translation: CASSEQDNSPLHF. This rearrangement joins TRBV6-4 to TRBJ1-6; D is unresolved. Trimming removed 3 bases from V and 5 bases from J, with 5 bases in between. The CDR3 is 13 amino acids. From germline, CDR1 is MRHNA and CDR2 SNTAGT.

The genes are TRBV28 and TRBJ1-2, with 8 bases identical to TRBD1. CDR1 and CDR2 from the germline V gene are MDHEN and SYDVKM. Trimming removed 1 base from V and 5 bases from J; junction bases left unmatched: 9. The CDR3 extends over 16 amino acids. For the CDR3, the DNA is TGTGCCAGCAGTTTATTCCTGGGACAGGCCGGTTATGGCTACACCTTC. Translating it yields CASSLFLGQAGYGYTF.

The rearrangement uses TRBV12-5 and TRBJ1-5; D is undetermined. The germline gives CDR1 LGHNT, CDR2 FRNRAP. V was clipped by 3 bases and J by 7 bases, with 10 bases between them. This CDR3 has 13 residues. The CDR3 loop is CASGLESRQPQHF. DNA for the CDR3: TGTGCTAGTGGTTTAGAGTCTCGGCAGCCCCAGCATTTT.

The chain is built from TRBV2 and TRBJ2-5; 9 bases map to TRBD2. The CDR3 covers 14 residues. CDR1 and CDR2 (germline): SNHLY, FYNNEI. Germline trimming cut 10 bases from V and 5 bases from J; bases unmatched to any gene: 11. CDR3 DNA: TGTGCCACGTCCGTGGCGGGGGGGCAGGAGACCCAGTACTTC. This sequence encodes CATSVAGGQETQYF. The whole variable domain, filled in from reference TRBV2 and TRBJ2-5, reads EPEVTQTPSHQVTQMGQEVILRCVPISNHLYFYWYRQILGQKVEFLVSFYNNEISEKSEIFDDQFSVERPDGSNFTLKIRSTKLEDSAMYFCATSVAGGQETQYFGPGTRLLVL.

V is TRBV7-9 and J is TRBJ2-7; D possibly corresponds to TRBD2 (5 bases). The CDR3 has 14 amino acids. Trimming took 3 bases from V and 7 from J, leaving 16 bases between them. In germline, CDR1 is SEHNR, CDR2 FQNEAQ (reference sequence). CDR3 DNA: TGTGCCAGCAGCTTCGAGGTAGGAGGCGGGGAGCAGTACGTC. This encodes CASSFEVGGGEQYV.

In its sample, this clone was seen a few times. The gene calls are TRBV18 and TRBJ2-7, with D possibly matching TRBD1 (6 bases). The germline V gene has CDR1 KGHSH and CDR2 LQKENI. The CDR3 totals 13 residues. The V and J ends lost 5 bases and 2 bases respectively, with 10 bases between them. As DNA, the CDR3 is TGTGCCAGCTCAATGGGGACACCCTACGAGCAGTACTTC. It translates to CASSMGTPYEQYF. Full variable domain (missing parts from reference TRBV18 and TRBJ2-7): NAGVMQNPRHLVRRRGQEARLRCSPMKGHSHVYWYRQLPEEGLKFMVYLQKENIIDESGMPKERFSAEFPKEGPSILRIQQVVRGDSAAYFCASSMGTPYEQYFGPGTRLTVT.

The chain has TRBV7-9 and TRBJ1-2; D is unclear. The CDR3 totals 12 residues. V dropped 3 bases and J dropped 6 bases, with 8 bases sitting between them. CDR1 is SEHNR and CDR2 is FQNEAQ in the germline V gene (reference sequence). CDR3 in DNA: TGTGCCAGCAGCTTCGCAGAAGATGGCTACACCTTC. Its translation: CASSFAEDGYTF.

This chain joins TRBV13 and TRBJ1-5; D is perhaps TRBD1 (5 bases). Trimming took 7 bases from V and 0 from J, leaving 13 bases between them. CDR1 and CDR2 from the germline V gene are PRHDT and FYEKMQ (reference sequence). CDR3 length: 15 amino acids. CDR3 DNA: TGTGCCAGCACCATCGGGGGATCTAGCAATCAGCCCCAGCATTTT. It is translated as CASTIGGSSNQPQHF.

The chain links TRBV28 to TRBJ2-3; TRBD2 matches 11 bases. Germline V CDR1 and CDR2: MDHEN, SYDVKM. The V segment lost 2 bases and the J segment 3 bases; nucleotides outside the gene matches: 19. The CDR3 has 21 residues. In DNA form, the CDR3 reads TGTGCCAGCAGTTTAGTGTTTGGGATAGCGGGGGGGCCAGTGAGAACAGATACGCAGTATTTT. Protein product: CASSLVFGIAGGPVRTDTQYF.

This clone was recorded only once. The V gene is TRBV14, the J gene TRBJ2-5, with 7 nucleotides matching TRBD1. From germline, CDR1 is SGHDN and CDR2 FVKESK. The CDR3 extends over 16 amino acids. V was clipped by 1 base and J by 5 bases; unmatched bases: 10. CDR3 residues: CASSQGWTGPAETQYF. The DNA of the CDR3 is TGTGCCAGCAGCCAAGGGTGGACAGGCCCGGCGGAGACCCAGTACTTC.

This clone was counted once. This chain uses TRBV19 with TRBJ2-1; 8 positions agree with TRBD2. The CDR3 covers 11 residues. V lost 10 bases to trimming and J lost 8 bases; unmatched junction nucleotides: 4. Germline V gives CDR1 LNHDA, CDR2 SQIVND (reference sequence). The CDR3 region is CAIREGHEQFF. The CDR3, as DNA: TGTGCCATTCGGGAGGGCCATGAGCAGTTCTTC.

The chain recombines TRBV7-8 with TRBJ2-1; D might be TRBD2 (6 bases). The germline gives CDR1 SGHVS, CDR2 FQNEAQ. Trimming removed 1 base from V and 7 bases from J, with 23 bases in between. This CDR3 comprises 18 residues. Written as DNA, the CDR3 is TGTGCCAGCAGCTTAGGGGGTTTGACTAGGAGGACGGGAAATGAGCAGTTCTTC. Protein sequence: CASSLGGLTRRTGNEQFF.

In this sample, this clone turned up a few times. The V gene is TRBV18, the J gene TRBJ2-4, with 10 positions matching TRBD1. Trimming cost V 4 bases and J 2 bases; bases outside gene matches: 14. CDR1 and CDR2 (germline): KGHSH, LQKENI. CDR3 length: 19 amino acids. CDR3 DNA: TGTGCCAGCTCACAACCCCCCTCCACGACAGGGGGCTCCAAAAACATTCAGTACTTC. Its translation: CASSQPPSTTGGSKNIQYF.

The chain has TRBV15 and TRBJ2-4, with TRBD2 identical over 7 bases. Germline V gene data show CDR1 as LNHNV and CDR2 as YYDKDF (reference sequence). The V gene end was trimmed by 0 bases and the J gene end by 5 bases; junction bases not matched to a gene: 7. The CDR3 spans 16 residues. The CDR3 coding sequence is TGTGCCACCAGCAGAGATTGGGGGGGAGTCGAAAACATTCAGTACTTC. Protein: CATSRDWGGVENIQYF. Full variable domain (remainder filled in from reference TRBV15 and TRBJ2-4): DAMVIQNPRYQVTQFGKPVTLSCSQTLNHNVMYWYQQKSSQAPKLLFHYYDKDFNNEADTPDNFQSRRPNTSFCFLDIRSPGLGDTAMYLCATSRDWGGVENIQYFGAGTRLSVL.

This CDR3 is CASSLAGQGRSYRTGANVLTF. The CDR3 DNA reads TGCGCCAGCAGCTTGGCGGGGCAGGGGCGGTCTTATAGAACTGGGGCCAACGTCCTGACTTTC. V gene TRBV5-1 combines with J gene TRBJ2-6; weak D call: TRBD1 (6 bases). The CDR3 length is 21 residues. V lost 0 bases to trimming and J lost 2 bases, with 24 bases between them. Germline CDR1 reads SGHRS; CDR2 reads YFSETQ.

This clone showed up just once. The CDR3 nucleotides read TGTGCCACGGCCGAGGGGACAGGCGTCGTCGCGGAGGTC. It translates to CATAEGTGVVAEV. The V gene is TRBV6-1, the J gene TRBJ2-7; 8 nucleotides line up with TRBD1. Germline V lookup: CDR1 MNHNS, CDR2 SASEGT. This CDR3 is 13 amino acids long.

The chain employs TRBV9 and TRBJ2-7, with TRBD2 matching over 8 bases. This CDR3 contains 14 residues. The germline V gene has CDR1 SGDLS and CDR2 YYNGEE. The J segment lost 2 bases and the V segment lost 0 bases, leaving 1 base of the junction unmatched. CDR3 coding DNA: TGTGCCAGCAGCGTAGACGGGGGGGCCTACGAGCAGTACTTC. Encoded protein: CASSVDGGAYEQYF.

This chain joins TRBV7-3 and TRBJ2-1, with a tentative D call TRBD2 (5 bases). The CDR3 contains 14 residues. V lost 1 base, J lost 9 bases, and 13 bases lay in between. From germline, CDR1 is SGHTA and CDR2 FQGTGA. The DNA of the CDR3 is TGTGCCAGCAGCTTAAACCCTAGGGAGAGTGAGCAGTTCTTC. This sequence encodes CASSLNPRESEQFF.

J is TRBJ2-3 and V is TRBV18, with 10 bases aligning to TRBD2. The V gene's germline CDR1 is KGHSH and CDR2 LQKENI. This CDR3 has 19 amino acids. J lost 2 bases, V lost 3 bases, and 14 bases had no gene match. The CDR3 coding sequence is TGTGCCAGCTCACCTATGGAGATACTAGCGGGGCCATACACAGATACGCAGTATTTT. As protein: CASSPMEILAGPYTDTQYF.

The chain has TRBV29-1 and TRBJ1-3; 8 bases line up with TRBD1. CDR3 size: 14 residues. Germline CDR1 is SQVTM and CDR2 is ANQGSEA. The ends lost 6 bases at V and 0 bases at J; junction bases unmatched: 4. Written as DNA, the CDR3 is TGCAGCGTCGGACAGGGACCCTCTGGAAACACCATATATTTT. It codes for CSVGQGPSGNTIYF.